The 9 T cell receptor beta chains in this list originate from one sample, sequenced in a study of blood T cell repertoires in COVID-19. The data were produced by immunoSEQ multiplex PCR, yet TCRdb's version contains in-frame clones alone and is incomplete. The data contain some 150,000 clones, roughly 90% of them singletons. The sequencing sample was made of PBMCs or T cells enriched from blood (not recorded which). These receptor sequences come from a woman in her twenties or thirties with acute COVID-19.

The chain uses TRBV29-1 and TRBJ2-3, with 13 bases aligning to TRBD2. J gave up 0 bases and V 6 bases, and 6 bases lay outside the gene matches. The CDR3 consists of 16 residues. Germline V gene sequence: CDR1 SQVTM, CDR2 ANQGSEA. CDR3 sequence (DNA): TGCAGCGTGACCGGGACTAGCGGGACGAGCACAGATACGCAGTATTTT. The encoded protein is CSVTGTSGTSTDTQYF.

The V and J genes are TRBV5-4 and TRBJ2-1; 13 positions agree with TRBD2. Germline trimming cut 0 bases from V and 6 bases from J; bases unmatched to any gene: 3. CDR3 size: 16 residues. The germline V gene encodes CDR1 SGHNT and CDR2 YYREEE (reference sequence). Written as DNA, the CDR3 is TGTGCCAGCAGCTTGGCCACTAGCGGGAGGGCCAATGAGCAGTTCTTC. Protein product: CASSLATSGRANEQFF.

The CDR3 here is CASRYRTANTGELFF. CDR3 coding DNA: TGTGCCAGCAGATACCGGACAGCGAACACCGGGGAGCTGTTTTTT. This sequence joins TRBV27 and TRBJ2-2; D perhaps matches TRBD1 (6 bases). Germline V lookup: CDR1 MNHEY, CDR2 SMNVEV (reference sequence). CDR3 length: 15 residues. V lost 6 bases, J lost 0 bases, and 11 bases lay in between.

In DNA form, the CDR3 reads TGTGCCAGCAGTGAATCTGAGGGGAGGGACTATGGCTACACCTTC. It codes for CASSESEGRDYGYTF. The chain couples TRBV2 to TRBJ1-2, with D tentatively TRBD1 (5 bases). Between the trimmed V and J ends, which lost 2 bases and 3 bases, there was a span of 13 bases. Germline V CDR1 and CDR2: SNHLY, FYNNEI. There are 15 residues in the CDR3.

The chain has TRBV4-1 and TRBJ2-1; TRBD1 matches 8 bases. J lost 6 bases, V lost 4 bases, and 8 bases had no gene match. CDR1 is MGHRA, CDR2 YSYEKL, per germline. The length of the CDR3 is 15 residues. CDR3 nucleotide sequence: TGCGCCAGCAGCCTAGCAGGGGGCACTTTCAATGAGCAGTTCTTC. This gives the protein CASSLAGGTFNEQFF.

The chain carries TRBV28 and TRBJ1-2; tentative D call: TRBD1 (6 bases). Germline V gene data show CDR1 as MDHEN and CDR2 as SYDVKM. CDR3 length: 18 amino acids. V lost 1 base, J lost 5 bases, and 23 bases lay in between. CDR3: CASSLSIQGHADPYGYTF. The CDR3 coding sequence is TGTGCCAGCAGTTTATCCATTCAGGGACATGCGGATCCTTATGGCTACACCTTC.

This chain connects TRBV11-3 to TRBJ1-1, with D possibly TRBD1 on 5 matching bases. The CDR3 runs to 13 residues. CDR1 and CDR2 from the germline V gene are SGHNT and YENEEA. Trimming left V 5 bases short and J 5 bases short, with 12 bases between. The chain's CDR3 is CASSHEGATEAFF. The CDR3 DNA follows: TGTGCCAGCAGCCACGAAGGGGCGACTGAAGCTTTCTTT.

The gene calls are TRBV30 and TRBJ1-3, with a weak D call TRBD1 (5 bases). The CDR3 loop spans 15 amino acids. Trimming took off 5 bases at V and 0 bases at J, with 14 bases between the two ends. From germline, CDR1 is GTSNPN and CDR2 SVGIG (reference sequence). Here the CDR3 reads CAWAMGHLSGNTIYF. DNA for the CDR3: TGTGCCTGGGCTATGGGGCACCTCTCTGGAAACACCATATATTTT.

This chain uses TRBV19 with TRBJ1-6, with D unclear. This CDR3 contains 17 residues. Germline V lookup: CDR1 LNHDA, CDR2 SQIVND (reference sequence). V was pared by 3 bases and J by 7 bases, with 19 bases between. CDR3 DNA sequence: TGTGCCAGTAGTATTATTTACGGATCACCGGGGAATTCACCCCTCCACTTT. Translated, it gives CASSIIYGSPGNSPLHF.